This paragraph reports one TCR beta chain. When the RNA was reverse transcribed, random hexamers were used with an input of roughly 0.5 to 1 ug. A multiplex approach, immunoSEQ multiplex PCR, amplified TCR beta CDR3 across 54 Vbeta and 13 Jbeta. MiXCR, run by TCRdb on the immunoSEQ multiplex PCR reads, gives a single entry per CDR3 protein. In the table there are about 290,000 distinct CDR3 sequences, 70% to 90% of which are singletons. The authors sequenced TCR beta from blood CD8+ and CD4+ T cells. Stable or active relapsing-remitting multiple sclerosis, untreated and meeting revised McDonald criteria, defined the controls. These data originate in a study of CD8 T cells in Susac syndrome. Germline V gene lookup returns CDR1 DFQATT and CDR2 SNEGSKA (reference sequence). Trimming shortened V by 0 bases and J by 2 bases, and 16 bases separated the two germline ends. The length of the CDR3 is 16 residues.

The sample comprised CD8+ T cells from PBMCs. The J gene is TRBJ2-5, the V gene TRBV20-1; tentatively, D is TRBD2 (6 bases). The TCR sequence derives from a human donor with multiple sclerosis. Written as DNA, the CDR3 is TGCAGTGCTAGAGACCCTTTGAGCGGGTCTCAAGAGACCCAGTACTTC. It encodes CSARDPLSGSQETQYF.